These T cell receptor beta chains were read from a single sample in a study of T-cell reconstitution after alpha-beta-depleted transplantation in children. TCRdb re-called the PCR reads with MiXCR, one entry per CDR3 protein. The sample has more than 200,000 distinct CDR3 sequences, around a sixth seen once. Sequenced material: PBMCs, mostly from graft donor cells, taken 360 days after TCRalphabeta/CD19-depleted stem cell transplant. These receptors originate from a male patient aged 2-9 years who had a stem cell transplant for acute lymphoblastic leukemia, so the T cells may come from the graft donor. Both conserved end residues are part of each CDR3. The D gene is left open where the match is weak. Only part of the rows carry a size: once, few, many, or a class if the clone is expanded.

CDR3nt: TGTGCCAGCAGTTACTCGCAGGTCACCTACAATGAGCAGTTCTTC
CDR3aa: CASSYSQVTYNEQFF
abundance: few
d_gene: .
j_gene: TRBJ2-1
v_gene: TRBV6-5

CDR3nt: TGTGCCAGCAGTTTAGGGACAGGGTTCCACGAGCAGTACTTC
CDR3aa: CASSLGTGFHEQYF
abundance: few
d_gene: TRBD1
j_gene: TRBJ2-7
v_gene: TRBV12-3/TRBV12-4

CDR3nt: TGCGCCAGCGCGATAAGGTTGAACACTGAAGCTTTCTTT
CDR3aa: CASAIRLNTEAFF
abundance: few
d_gene: .
j_gene: TRBJ1-1
v_gene: TRBV5-1

CDR3nt: TGTGCCAGCAGTTCAACCGGGACAGGTTCCTACGAGCAGTACTTC
CDR3aa: CASSSTGTGSYEQYF
abundance: .
d_gene: TRBD1
j_gene: TRBJ2-7
v_gene: TRBV27

CDR3nt: TGTGCCAGCAGGGCGACAGGAAACTATGGCTACACCTTC
CDR3aa: CASRATGNYGYTF
abundance: many
d_gene: .
j_gene: TRBJ1-2
v_gene: TRBV2

CDR3nt: TGCGCCAGCAGCCGGACTGGAGAGCAGTTCTTC
CDR3aa: CASSRTGEQFF
abundance: few
d_gene: .
j_gene: TRBJ2-1
v_gene: TRBV5-1

CDR3nt: TGCGCCAGCAGCTTGGATGGAGCCAGGAACACTGAAGCTTTCTTT
CDR3aa: CASSLDGARNTEAFF
abundance: many
d_gene: .
j_gene: TRBJ1-1
v_gene: TRBV5-1

CDR3nt: TGCAGTGCTCGTACGGGAGGTTCGGGAGAGACCCAGTACTTC
CDR3aa: CSARTGGSGETQYF
abundance: .
d_gene: TRBD2
j_gene: TRBJ2-5
v_gene: TRBV20-1

CDR3nt: TGTGCCAGCAGCACCGTTCCGGGCCTTAAGACCGGGGAGCTGTTTTTT
CDR3aa: CASSTVPGLKTGELFF
abundance: few
d_gene: .
j_gene: TRBJ2-2
v_gene: TRBV5-5

CDR3nt: TGCAGTGCTCAAGCAGGGGCTCTGAGCAATCAGCCCCAGCATTTT
CDR3aa: CSAQAGALSNQPQHF
abundance: .
d_gene: .
j_gene: TRBJ1-5
v_gene: TRBV20-1

CDR3nt: TGTGCCAGCAGTTTCTACGTTAGGAGGGTAGATACGCAGTATTTT
CDR3aa: CASSFYVRRVDTQYF
abundance: .
d_gene: .
j_gene: TRBJ2-3
v_gene: TRBV12-3/TRBV12-4

CDR3nt: TGTGCCAGCAGCTGGATAGCGGGGGGGACAGATACGCAGTATTTT
CDR3aa: CASSWIAGGTDTQYF
abundance: few
d_gene: TRBD2
j_gene: TRBJ2-3
v_gene: TRBV7-2

CDR3nt: TGTGCCATCAAAAACTCGAGGGGAAACTCCTACGAGCAGTACTTC
CDR3aa: CAIKNSRGNSYEQYF
abundance: .
d_gene: .
j_gene: TRBJ2-7
v_gene: TRBV10-3

CDR3nt: TGTGCCAGCAGTTACGGCAGGATGATTCAAGAGACCCAGTACTTC
CDR3aa: CASSYGRMIQETQYF
abundance: .
d_gene: .
j_gene: TRBJ2-5
v_gene: TRBV6-2/TRBV6-3

CDR3nt: TGCGCCAGCAGCTTAGGCGGGACAGGGGTGTACGAGCAGTACTTC
CDR3aa: CASSLGGTGVYEQYF
abundance: few
d_gene: TRBD1
j_gene: TRBJ2-7
v_gene: TRBV5-1

CDR3nt: TGTGCCAGCAGCTTGGCCTGGCAGGTTGCCTCCTACGAGCAGTACTTC
CDR3aa: CASSLAWQVASYEQYF
abundance: .
d_gene: .
j_gene: TRBJ2-7
v_gene: TRBV5-6

CDR3nt: TGTGCCAGCAGTGAAGTGTCCCCGACAGGGCTCTCCTACAATGAGCAGTTCTTC
CDR3aa: CASSEVSPTGLSYNEQFF
abundance: few
d_gene: TRBD1
j_gene: TRBJ2-1
v_gene: TRBV2

CDR3nt: TGTGCCAGCAGCGTGAGGGGGAACGAGCAGTACTTC
CDR3aa: CASSVRGNEQYF
abundance: few
d_gene: .
j_gene: TRBJ2-7
v_gene: TRBV9

CDR3nt: TGCGCCAGCAGCGACCCGGGACAAGGCAATTCACCCCTCCACTTT
CDR3aa: CASSDPGQGNSPLHF
abundance: few
d_gene: .
j_gene: TRBJ1-6
v_gene: TRBV5-1

CDR3nt: TGTGCCAGCAGCTTCGGTTGGAGCACTGAAGCTTTCTTT
CDR3aa: CASSFGWSTEAFF
abundance: .
d_gene: .
j_gene: TRBJ1-1
v_gene: TRBV7-2

CDR3nt: TGTGCCAGCAGCAACCCTGGGGTCGGGGCGCCTGAAGCTTTCTTT
CDR3aa: CASSNPGVGAPEAFF
abundance: few
d_gene: .
j_gene: TRBJ1-1
v_gene: TRBV7-2

CDR3nt: TGCGCCAGCAGCTTGACCCCCCAGGGGAAGAACACTGAAGCTTTCTTT
CDR3aa: CASSLTPQGKNTEAFF
abundance: .
d_gene: .
j_gene: TRBJ1-1
v_gene: TRBV5-1

CDR3nt: TGTGCCAGCAGTGATTACACCGGGGAGCTGTTTTTT
CDR3aa: CASSDYTGELFF
abundance: .
d_gene: .
j_gene: TRBJ2-2
v_gene: TRBV12-3/TRBV12-4

CDR3nt: TGCAGCGCCGATGCTGCTGGGCCCGGAGGCGGGGGCTACACCTTC
CDR3aa: CSADAAGPGGGGYTF
abundance: few
d_gene: .
j_gene: TRBJ1-2
v_gene: TRBV29-1

CDR3nt: TGCGCCAGCAGCTCCACGGGGGGGATCACTGAAGCTTTCTTT
CDR3aa: CASSSTGGITEAFF
abundance: .
d_gene: .
j_gene: TRBJ1-1
v_gene: TRBV5-1

CDR3nt: TGTGCCAGCGGAAAATATTCAGGGGCGAGGGCCTACGAGCAGTACTTC
CDR3aa: CASGKYSGARAYEQYF
abundance: few
d_gene: .
j_gene: TRBJ2-7
v_gene: TRBV6-2/TRBV6-3

CDR3nt: TGTGCCAGCAGCCTTCGACAGACCTATAATTCACCCCTCCACTTT
CDR3aa: CASSLRQTYNSPLHF
abundance: .
d_gene: .
j_gene: TRBJ1-6
v_gene: TRBV11-2